These 27 T cell receptor beta chains originate from one sample sequenced in a study of shared clonotypes between healthy human individuals. Assay: immunoSEQ multiplex PCR; the TCRdb copy retains only in-frame clones and omits some. The table shows 1,400,000 or so clones, with approximately 98.5% occurring only once. Sequenced input: naive CD4+ T cells sorted from blood. The sample's subset: CD45RA+ positively selected. The receptors were sampled from a man under 40 in good health.

This clone was detected once. The rearrangement uses TRBV6-6 and TRBJ2-7; the match to TRBD1 covers 9 bases. J gave up 4 bases and V 6 bases, and 7 bases lay outside the gene matches. Germline V CDR1 and CDR2: MNHNY, SVGAGI (reference sequence). The CDR3 runs to 14 residues. CDR3 protein: CASSPGQGGYEQYF. DNA of the CDR3: TGTGCCAGCAGCCCGGGACAGGGTGGTTACGAGCAGTACTTC.

The chain has TRBV6-5 and TRBJ1-2; D gene uncertain. The length of the CDR3 is 12 residues. CDR1 is MNHEY and CDR2 is SVGAGI in the germline V gene. Trimming removed 6 bases at V and 4 bases at J, with 9 bases between. CDR3 sequence reads: CASRADFYGYTF. In nucleotides, the CDR3 is TGTGCCAGCAGGGCCGACTTCTATGGCTACACCTTC.

CDR3: CASSLEAVNNEQFF. CDR3 DNA: TGCGCCAGCAGCTTGGAGGCAGTAAACAATGAGCAGTTCTTC. The chain combines TRBV5-1 with TRBJ2-1; D is uncertain. The V gene lost 0 bases and the J gene lost 5 bases, with 9 bases spanning the gap. The CDR3 is 14 residues long. The germline CDR1 and CDR2 sequences are SGHRS and YFSETQ.

The gene calls are TRBV5-5 and TRBJ2-6; 7 bases match TRBD1. The CDR3 has 19 residues. Germline V gene sequence: CDR1 SGHKS, CDR2 YYEKEE (reference sequence). V shed 0 bases, J shed 0 bases, and the junction held 9 bases outside the gene matches. The CDR3 loop is CASSLVVRTGASGANVLTF. As DNA, the CDR3 is TGTGCCAGCAGCTTGGTAGTTAGGACAGGAGCCTCTGGGGCCAACGTCCTGACTTTC. The complete variable domain, with remaining parts taken from reference TRBV5-5 and TRBJ2-6, reads DAGVTQSPTHLIKTRGQQVTLRCSPISGHKSVSWYQQVLGQGPQFIFQYYEKEERGRGNFPDRFSARQFPNYSSELNVNALLLGDSALYLCASSLVVRTGASGANVLTFGAGSRLTVL.

The rearrangement links TRBV7-7 to TRBJ2-7; perhaps TRBD2 as D (5 bases). The V and J ends lost 5 bases and 0 bases respectively, with 11 bases between them. The CDR3 is 14 amino acids. Germline V gene sequence: CDR1 SSHAT, CDR2 FNYEAQ (reference sequence). CDR3 nucleotides: TGTGCCAGCAGCCCAGGACTTGACTCCTACGAGCAGTACTTC. Its translation: CASSPGLDSYEQYF.

CDR3 in DNA: TGTGCCAGCAGCTTGGGGGAACAAGAGACCCAGTACTTC. It translates to CASSLGEQETQYF. The gene calls are TRBV5-8 and TRBJ2-5; D remains unclear. The V gene's germline CDR1 is SGHTS and CDR2 YDEGEE. Deletions cut 0 bases from V and 2 bases from J, with 5 bases between. This CDR3 contains 13 residues.

The chain joins TRBV7-8 to TRBJ2-5; 7 nucleotides line up with TRBD1. Looked up from germline, CDR1 is SGHVS and CDR2 is FQNEAQ. This CDR3 comprises 14 residues. Unmatched junction bases numbered 4, after V lost 1 base and J lost 5 bases. The chain's CDR3 is CASSLVTGEETQYF. For the CDR3, the DNA is TGTGCCAGCAGCTTAGTAACAGGGGAGGAGACCCAGTACTTC.

The rearrangement links TRBV28 to TRBJ1-5, with D perhaps matching TRBD1 (5 bases). Per the germline V gene, CDR1 is MDHEN and CDR2 is SYDVKM. CDR3 length: 17 residues. Deletions cut 3 bases from V and 2 bases from J, with 17 bases between. Here the CDR3 DNA reads TGTGCCAGCAGTTTGAATGTCCAGGGTCGCCGCAATCAGCCCCAGCATTTT. Its protein is CASSLNVQGRRNQPQHF.

This chain joins TRBV7-9 and TRBJ1-1, with D possibly being TRBD1 (5 bases). V lost 5 bases and J 3 bases, leaving 22 bases between the germline ends. The CDR3 spans 17 residues. In germline, CDR1 is SEHNR, CDR2 FQNEAQ (reference sequence). The CDR3 is CASSQASSRDVYTEAFF. The CDR3 DNA follows: TGTGCCAGCAGCCAAGCGTCCTCCAGGGACGTCTACACTGAAGCTTTCTTT.

The chain's CDR3 is CSAVTGGSNEKLFF. The CDR3, as DNA: TGCAGCGCCGTAACAGGGGGCTCTAATGAAAAACTGTTTTTT. The V and J genes are TRBV29-1 and TRBJ1-4; 9 positions match TRBD1. The CDR3 totals 14 residues. Per germline, CDR1 SQVTM and CDR2 ANQGSEA. V was clipped by 7 bases and J by 3 bases; unmatched bases: 6.

This clone was counted once. The chain uses TRBV5-4 and TRBJ1-1; 12 nucleotides agree with TRBD1. Germline V gene lookup returns CDR1 SGHNT and CDR2 YYREEE (reference sequence). Losses at the gene ends were 9 bases for V and 1 base for J; bases not matched to a gene: 16. The CDR3 loop spans 18 amino acids. The CDR3 DNA reads as TGTGCCATCCACCCCCCGGGACAGGGGGCTTTCGGGAACACTGAAGCTTTCTTT. It translates to CAIHPPGQGAFGNTEAFF.

This clone has a handful of counts. This chain connects TRBV27 to TRBJ2-7, with 10 positions matching TRBD1. The J segment lost 2 bases and the V segment lost 4 bases, leaving 5 bases of the junction unmatched. The CDR3 runs 15 residues. Looked up from germline, CDR1 is MNHEY and CDR2 is SMNVEV (reference sequence). The CDR3 reads CASSSPGQGTYEQYF. CDR3 in DNA: TGTGCCAGCAGTTCCCCGGGACAGGGGACCTACGAGCAGTACTTC.

The J gene is TRBJ2-1, the V gene TRBV18; D perhaps matches TRBD2 (6 bases). Trimming stripped 5 bases from V and 4 bases from J, with 12 bases between. Germline-derived CDR1 and CDR2 are KGHSH and LQKENI. The CDR3 spans 14 residues. The CDR3 region has the DNA TGTGCCAGCTCAGTACAGAGCGGGTACAATGAGCAGTTCTTC. Its translation is CASSVQSGYNEQFF.

The rearrangement uses TRBV2 and TRBJ2-7; the D gene is possibly TRBD1 (6 bases). Germline V gene data show CDR1 as SNHLY and CDR2 as FYNNEI. Trimming took off 5 bases at V and 2 bases at J, with 13 bases between the two ends. CDR3 length: 14 residues. CDR3 in DNA: TGTGCCAGCAGTACTGACAGGCGCACCTACGAGCAGTACTTC. Translated: CASSTDRRTYEQYF.

V usage is TRBV5-5 and J usage is TRBJ2-7; D remains ambiguous. The CDR3 is made up of 12 amino acids. Germline loops: CDR1 SGHKS, CDR2 YYEKEE (reference sequence). V was pared by 5 bases and J by 7 bases, with 13 bases between. The CDR3 is CASSLITEEQYF. The DNA of the CDR3 is TGTGCCAGCAGTTTAATAACGGAAGAGCAGTACTTC.

The chain combines TRBV6-5 with TRBJ1-3, with D hard to call. Trimming removed 0 bases at V and 2 bases at J, with 11 bases between. From germline, CDR1 is MNHEY and CDR2 SVGAGI. The CDR3 runs 16 residues. CDR3 nucleotides: TGTGCCAGCAGTTACTCCCCCAGCATAGCTGGAAACACCATATATTTT. Amino acid sequence: CASSYSPSIAGNTIYF.

This clone appeared a single time. This chain links TRBV6-5 with TRBJ2-7; D is possibly TRBD2 (6 bases). Germline V gene data show CDR1 as MNHEY and CDR2 as SVGAGI. The V end lost 2 bases, the J end lost 6 bases, and 14 bases lay between the germline ends. The CDR3 is 14 residues long. The CDR3 sequence is CASSYLRLVGEQYF. The CDR3 DNA is TGTGCCAGCAGTTACCTAAGACTAGTAGGCGAGCAGTACTTC.

This chain uses TRBV5-1 with TRBJ2-5; D is unresolved. Trimming removed 3 bases from V and 3 bases from J, with 12 bases in between. Germline V gene lookup returns CDR1 SGHRS and CDR2 YFSETQ. The length of the CDR3 is 14 residues. The CDR3 nucleotides read TGCGCCAGCAGCTCACCCGCTTCTGAAGAGACCCAGTACTTC. Its protein is CASSSPASEETQYF.

The V call is TRBV7-8, the J call TRBJ2-7; D is ambiguous. This CDR3 is built from 14 residues. The germline V gene encodes CDR1 SGHVS and CDR2 FQNEAQ. V was cut by 5 bases and J by 3 bases, with 14 bases left in between. The CDR3 DNA follows: TGTGCCAGCAGCCCGATGTCGGGCAGCTACGAGCAGTACTTC. Its protein product is CASSPMSGSYEQYF.

This clone was seen a single time. In DNA form, the CDR3 reads TGTGCCAGCAGCTTTCGTGCCGGGAGCGGCACAGATACGCAGTATTTT. It yields the protein CASSFRAGSGTDTQYF. The rearrangement links TRBV7-9 to TRBJ2-3, with D possibly being TRBD2 (6 bases). Trimming removed 3 bases from V and 1 base from J, with 14 bases in between. In germline, CDR1 is SEHNR, CDR2 FQNEAQ (reference sequence). There are 16 residues in the CDR3.

CDR3 sequence reads: CASQFEYGYTF. Here the CDR3 DNA reads TGTGCCTCCCAGTTTGAGTATGGCTACACCTTC. This chain connects TRBV6-1 to TRBJ1-2, with D unresolved. Germline CDR1 MNHNS, CDR2 SASEGT. The CDR3 sequence is 11 residues long. Trimming took off 11 bases at V and 5 bases at J, with 12 bases between the two ends.

This chain uses TRBV7-2 with TRBJ2-7; D ambiguous. This CDR3 is built from 17 residues. Germline CDR1 and CDR2: SGHTA and FQGNSA. V shed 3 bases and J shed 0 bases, with 18 bases lying between them. This CDR3 reads CASSFNPRLQSSYEQYF. For the CDR3, the DNA is TGTGCCAGCAGCTTCAACCCCCGGTTGCAAAGCTCCTACGAGCAGTACTTC.

This sequence joins TRBV10-3 and TRBJ2-2, with 14 nucleotides matching TRBD2. The CDR3 sequence is 16 residues long. J was trimmed by 6 bases and V by 7 bases; bases with no gene match: 7. From germline, CDR1 is ENHRY and CDR2 SYGVKD. DNA for the CDR3: TGTGCCATCAAAGGGACTAGCGGGAGTCGGGCCGGGGAGCTGTTTTTT. Protein product: CAIKGTSGSRAGELFF.

The chain recombines TRBV2 with TRBJ2-3, with D unresolved. CDR3 length: 14 residues. Trimming removed 6 bases from V and 1 base from J, with 11 bases in between. Germline values: CDR1 SNHLY, CDR2 FYNNEI. CDR3 sequence (DNA): TGTGCCAGCAGCCGAGTTGGGGGCACAGATACGCAGTATTTT. It yields the protein CASSRVGGTDTQYF.

The chain couples TRBV5-1 to TRBJ2-1; maybe TRBD1 (6 bases). The length of the CDR3 is 16 residues. V lost 4 bases and J lost 3, with 17 bases in between. Germline V gene data show CDR1 as SGHRS and CDR2 as YFSETQ. CDR3 loop: CASSTGQSNYYNEQFF. In DNA, the CDR3 is TGCGCCAGCAGCACCGGACAGAGCAATTACTACAATGAGCAGTTCTTC.

The rearrangement uses TRBV9 and TRBJ1-2; weak D call: TRBD1 (6 bases). The CDR3 has 14 residues. Germline loops: CDR1 SGDLS, CDR2 YYNGEE. V shed 4 bases and J shed 2 bases, with 12 bases lying between them. Here the CDR3 DNA reads TGTGCCAGCAGCTTAACAGGGCTCAACTATGGCTACACCTTC. It yields the protein CASSLTGLNYGYTF.

This chain joins TRBV30 and TRBJ2-1; no definite D call. The CDR3 extends over 14 amino acids. The germline CDR1 and CDR2 sequences are GTSNPN and SVGIG (reference sequence). V gave up 1 base and J gave up 5 bases, with 12 bases separating them. The CDR3: CAWSGRLVDNEQFF. The CDR3 DNA is TGTGCCTGGAGTGGAAGGTTAGTTGACAATGAGCAGTTCTTC. Supplemented by reference TRBV30 and TRBJ2-1, the full variable domain reads SQTIHQWPATLVQPVGSPLSLECTVEGTSNPNLYWYRQAAGRGLQLLFYSVGIGQISSEVPQNLSASRPQDRQFILSSKKLLLSDSGFYLCAWSGRLVDNEQFFGPGTRLTVL.